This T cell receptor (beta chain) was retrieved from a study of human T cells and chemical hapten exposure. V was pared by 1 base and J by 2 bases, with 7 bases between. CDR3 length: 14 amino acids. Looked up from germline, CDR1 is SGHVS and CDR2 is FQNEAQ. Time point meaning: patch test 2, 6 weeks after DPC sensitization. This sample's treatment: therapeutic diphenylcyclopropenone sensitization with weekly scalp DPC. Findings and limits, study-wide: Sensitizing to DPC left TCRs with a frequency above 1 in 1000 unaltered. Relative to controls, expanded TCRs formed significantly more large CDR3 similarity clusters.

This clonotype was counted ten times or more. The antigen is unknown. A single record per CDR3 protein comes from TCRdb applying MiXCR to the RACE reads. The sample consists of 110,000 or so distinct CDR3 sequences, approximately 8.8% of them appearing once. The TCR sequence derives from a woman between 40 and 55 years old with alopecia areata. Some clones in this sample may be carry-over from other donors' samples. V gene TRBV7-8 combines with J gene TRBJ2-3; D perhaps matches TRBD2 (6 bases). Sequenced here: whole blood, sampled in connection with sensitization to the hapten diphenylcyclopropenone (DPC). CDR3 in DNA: TGTGCCAGCAGCTTAGGGGGACTCACAGATACGCAGTATTTT. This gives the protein CASSLGGLTDTQYF.